Below are 20 T cell receptor beta chains sequenced from a single sample in a study of blood T cell repertoires in COVID-19. Here immunoSEQ multiplex PCR was the method, and the copy in TCRdb shows in-frame clones only, minus some. The profile shows some 250,000 clones, over 85% of them singletons. Material for sequencing was PBMCs or T cells enriched from blood (not recorded which). These receptors were obtained from a woman in her twenties or thirties with acute COVID-19.

The chain combines TRBV4-1 with TRBJ1-2, with D unresolved. Germline CDR1 is MGHRA and CDR2 is YSYEKL. Trimming pared 4 bases from V and 6 bases from J, leaving 12 bases between. This CDR3 spans 13 amino acids. DNA of the CDR3: TGCGCCAGCAGCCTCTCCCCCCGAGATGGCTACACCTTC. Its protein is CASSLSPRDGYTF.

V and J are TRBV5-6 and TRBJ1-5; TRBD1 matches 11 bases. J was trimmed by 8 bases and V by 3 bases; bases with no gene match: 13. CDR3 length equals 17 residues. CDR1 is SGHDT and CDR2 is YYEEEE in the germline V gene. CDR3 region: CASSSSYGTGGTEPQHF. The DNA of the CDR3 is TGTGCCAGCAGCTCTTCCTACGGGACAGGGGGTACGGAGCCCCAGCATTTT.

This rearrangement joins TRBV4-1 to TRBJ2-7, with 10 bases aligning to TRBD1. Germline CDR1 MGHRA, CDR2 YSYEKL. Trimming removed 6 bases from V and 3 bases from J; junction bases left unmatched: 5. This CDR3 has 14 residues. This chain's CDR3 is CASSSDRGYYEQYF. DNA of the CDR3: TGCGCCAGCAGTTCGGACAGGGGGTACTACGAGCAGTACTTC.

The gene calls are TRBV30 and TRBJ1-5, with a possible D match to TRBD1 (6 bases). This CDR3 contains 16 residues. Germline V CDR1 and CDR2: GTSNPN, SVGIG (reference sequence). The V end lost 4 bases, the J end lost 3 bases, and 19 bases lay between the germline ends. CDR3 protein: CAWNLKQGFSNQPQHF. The CDR3 nucleotides read TGTGCCTGGAACCTAAAACAGGGTTTTTCCAATCAGCCCCAGCATTTT.

J is TRBJ2-1 and V is TRBV7-3; possible D gene TRBD1, 6 bases. The V end was cut by 5 bases, the J end by 6 bases, with 11 bases between. The CDR3 runs to 13 residues. Germline V gene lookup returns CDR1 SGHTA and CDR2 FQGTGA. In nucleotides, the CDR3 is TGTGCCAGCAGCCGAACACAGGGCAATGAGCAGTTCTTC. Translating it yields CASSRTQGNEQFF.

The CDR3 DNA reads as TGTGCAGCCGACAGGGGGCTTGGCGGGGAGCTGTTTTTT. Its protein product is CAADRGLGGELFF. The V call is TRBV19, the J call TRBJ2-2, with 10 positions matching TRBD1. This CDR3 is 13 amino acids long. Germline loops: CDR1 LNHDA, CDR2 SQIVND (reference sequence).

The chain recombines TRBV9 with TRBJ2-7; D possibly corresponds to TRBD2 (6 bases). Germline V gene sequence: CDR1 SGDLS, CDR2 YYNGEE. This CDR3 has 14 amino acids. The V end lost 0 bases, the J end lost 0 bases, and 7 bases lay between the germline ends. The CDR3 bases are TGTGCCAGCAGCGTAGGCGGGGACTCCTACGAGCAGTACTTC. Encoded protein: CASSVGGDSYEQYF.

The J gene is TRBJ1-2, the V gene TRBV30, with unresolved D. V was clipped by 4 bases and J by 7 bases, with 19 bases between them. This CDR3 is 14 amino acids long. Germline CDR1 GTSNPN, CDR2 SVGIG (reference sequence). For the CDR3, the DNA is TGTGCCTGGACCCCCCCGCCCGGAGGAGGTGGCTACACCTTC. This encodes CAWTPPPGGGGYTF.

This clone was seen repeatedly, ten times or more. The rearrangement uses TRBV5-1 and TRBJ2-1; 7 positions match TRBD1. The J segment lost 0 bases and the V segment lost 1 base, leaving 1 base of the junction unmatched. The CDR3 covers 15 residues. Germline V lookup: CDR1 SGHRS, CDR2 YFSETQ. The CDR3 nucleotides read TGCGCCAGCAGCTTGAACAGGGGCTCCTACAATGAGCAGTTCTTC. Translation gives CASSLNRGSYNEQFF.

This sequence joins TRBV11-2 and TRBJ2-3, with TRBD2 matching 9 bases. The germline gives CDR1 SGHAT, CDR2 FQNNGV. V lost 1 base and J lost 4; bases outside the gene matches: 0. CDR3 length: 14 residues. CDR3 coding DNA: TGTGCCAGCAGCTTAGGGACTAGCGCAGATACGCAGTATTTT. This translates into CASSLGTSADTQYF.

The genes are TRBV7-2 and TRBJ1-6; D ambiguous. From germline, CDR1 is SGHTA and CDR2 FQGNSA. The CDR3 has 18 residues. Trimming pared 1 base from V and 2 bases from J, leaving 15 bases between. CDR3 residues: CASSLGAGRQPYNSPLHF. The CDR3 DNA reads as TGTGCCAGCAGCTTAGGGGCAGGCCGACAACCCTATAATTCACCCCTCCACTTT.

The chain links TRBV24-1 to TRBJ1-1; 7 nucleotides line up with TRBD1. CDR1 and CDR2 from the germline V gene are KGHDR and SFDVKD. CDR3 length: 14 amino acids. Trimming took 4 bases from V and 5 from J; bases not matched to a gene: 6. CDR3 in amino acids: CATSDNRGLTEAFF. The DNA of the CDR3 is TGTGCCACCAGTGACAACAGGGGATTGACTGAAGCTTTCTTT.

This chain uses TRBV6-4 with TRBJ1-2, with 11 bases matching TRBD1. Trimming took 2 bases from V and 4 from J; bases not matched to a gene: 6. The CDR3 loop spans 16 amino acids. CDR1 is MRHNA, CDR2 SNTAGT, per germline. The DNA for the CDR3 is TGTGCCAGCAGTGACGGGGGGACAGGGGGTCGCTATGGCTACACCTTC. Its protein product is CASSDGGTGGRYGYTF.

This chain joins TRBV19 and TRBJ1-1; 10 nucleotides match TRBD1. Trimming removed 0 bases from V and 4 bases from J; junction bases left unmatched: 5. This CDR3 is built from 16 residues. Germline CDR1 LNHDA, CDR2 SQIVND (reference sequence). The CDR3 is CASSIDLGTGATEAFF. The CDR3, as DNA: TGTGCCAGTAGTATAGATTTAGGGACAGGGGCCACTGAAGCTTTCTTT.

The chain has TRBV6-1 and TRBJ2-7, with 10 bases identical to TRBD2. This CDR3 region has 17 residues. CDR1 is MNHNS, CDR2 SASEGT, per germline. The trim removed 1 base at V and 3 bases at J, leaving 9 bases unmatched. CDR3 protein: CASSEDEAGGLLYEQYF. DNA of the CDR3: TGTGCCAGCAGTGAAGACGAAGCGGGGGGGCTCCTCTACGAGCAGTACTTC.

This chain joins TRBV7-8 and TRBJ2-7; no clear D gene. Germline V lookup: CDR1 SGHVS, CDR2 FQNEAQ. The V end was cut by 5 bases, the J end by 4 bases, with 21 bases between. CDR3 length equals 16 residues. CDR3 DNA sequence: TGTGCCAGCAGCCCACCGGAAACTACCTACTCATACGAGCAGTACTTC. Translating it yields CASSPPETTYSYEQYF.

The V call is TRBV19, the J call TRBJ1-4; 8 bases line up with TRBD1. The trim removed 2 bases at V and 3 bases at J, leaving 2 bases unmatched. This CDR3 spans 15 amino acids. Per germline, CDR1 LNHDA and CDR2 SQIVND (reference sequence). Here the CDR3 reads CASSIKDRANEKLFF. For the CDR3, the DNA is TGTGCCAGTAGTATAAAGGACAGGGCTAATGAAAAACTGTTTTTT.

The chain joins TRBV4-1 to TRBJ1-2; 7 bases match TRBD1. CDR3 size: 16 residues. Germline CDR1 MGHRA, CDR2 YSYEKL. V was pared by 2 bases and J by 4 bases, with 10 bases of the junction left unmatched. This CDR3 reads CASSQSLRDSIYGYTF. In DNA form, the CDR3 reads TGCGCCAGCAGCCAAAGCCTCCGGGACAGTATCTATGGCTACACCTTC.

This chain links TRBV5-4 with TRBJ1-4; 7 bases fit TRBD1. V gave up 2 bases and J gave up 2 bases; unmatched junction bases: 3. The germline V gene has CDR1 SGHNT and CDR2 YYREEE (reference sequence). The CDR3 consists of 15 residues. The CDR3 loop is CASSLPTGTNEKLFF. CDR3 bases: TGTGCCAGCAGCTTACCGACAGGGACTAATGAAAAACTGTTTTTT.

The rearrangement uses TRBV7-9 and TRBJ1-2, with 11 positions matching TRBD1. V shed 3 bases, J shed 4 bases, and the junction held 7 bases outside the gene matches. CDR1 is SEHNR, CDR2 FQNEAQ, per germline (reference sequence). This CDR3 has 16 amino acids. CDR3 DNA: TGTGCCAGCAGCTTCAACCGGGACAGGGGGACCTATGGCTACACCTTC. Translating it yields CASSFNRDRGTYGYTF.